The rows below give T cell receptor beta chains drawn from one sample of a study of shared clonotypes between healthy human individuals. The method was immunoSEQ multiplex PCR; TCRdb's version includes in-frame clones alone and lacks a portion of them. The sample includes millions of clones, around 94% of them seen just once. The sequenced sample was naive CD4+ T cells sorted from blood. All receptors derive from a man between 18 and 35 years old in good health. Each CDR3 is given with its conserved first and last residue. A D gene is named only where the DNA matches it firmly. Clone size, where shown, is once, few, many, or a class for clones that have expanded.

DNA: TGTGCCAGCAGCTTGACAGGGGGCGCTGAAAAACTGTTTTTT
CDR3: CASSLTGGAEKLFF
V: TRBV5-4
D: TRBD1
size: -
J: TRBJ1-4

DNA: TGCGCCAGCACCTCCGGGCCCCGAAATCAGCCCCAGCATTTT
CDR3: CASTSGPRNQPQHF
V: TRBV23-1
D: -
size: -
J: TRBJ1-5

DNA: TGTGCCAGTAGTATGGGGGGACTAGCGGGGGCCGGGACCCAGTACTTC
CDR3: CASSMGGLAGAGTQYF
V: TRBV19
D: TRBD2
size: -
J: TRBJ2-5

DNA: TGTGCCAGCAGCCGAGGAGACAGGGAGATCCAGCCCCAGCATTTT
CDR3: CASSRGDREIQPQHF
V: TRBV11-2
D: TRBD1
size: -
J: TRBJ1-5

DNA: TGTGCCAGCAGCCTACCTGGCACACACTACAATGAGCAGTTCTTC
CDR3: CASSLPGTHYNEQFF
V: TRBV7-9
D: -
size: -
J: TRBJ2-1

DNA: TGTGCAAGTCGCTTAGGGGGAGGGAAAGCTTTCTTT
CDR3: CASRLGGGKAFF
V: TRBV12-2
D: -
size: -
J: TRBJ1-1

DNA: TGTGCCATCAGTGAACGGACTATCGGCAATGAGCAGTTCTTC
CDR3: CAISERTIGNEQFF
V: TRBV10-3
D: -
size: -
J: TRBJ2-1

DNA: TGTGCCAGCAGTCCCCCGGGACGGTACACTGAAGCTTTCTTT
CDR3: CASSPPGRYTEAFF
V: TRBV6-1
D: -
size: -
J: TRBJ1-1

DNA: TGTGCCAGCAGGGGGGACAGCAACAATGAGCAGTTCTTC
CDR3: CASRGDSNNEQFF
V: TRBV13
D: TRBD1
size: -
J: TRBJ2-1

DNA: TGTGCCAGCAGCGTGGGTCCCACCGGGGAGCTGTTTTTT
CDR3: CASSVGPTGELFF
V: TRBV9
D: -
size: once
J: TRBJ2-2

DNA: TGTGCCAGTAAAGCAGGGGACTACGAGCAGTACTTC
CDR3: CASKAGDYEQYF
V: TRBV19
D: -
size: -
J: TRBJ2-7

DNA: TGTGCCAGCAGCTCGCTAGCGGGTGACAATGAGCAGTTCTTC
CDR3: CASSSLAGDNEQFF
V: TRBV5-4
D: TRBD2
size: -
J: TRBJ2-1

DNA: TGTGCCAGCAGTGGACAGGGGGCGACGCAAGAGACCCAGTACTTC
CDR3: CASSGQGATQETQYF
V: TRBV2
D: TRBD1
size: -
J: TRBJ2-5

DNA: TGTGCCAGCAGTGAGGGACAGGTGGTTACCCAGTACTTC
CDR3: CASSEGQVVTQYF
V: TRBV6-1
D: TRBD1
size: -
J: TRBJ2-5

DNA: TGTGCCAGCAGCCCCGGAAGCGGGAGTGGCGAGACCCAGTACTTC
CDR3: CASSPGSGSGETQYF
V: TRBV7-2
D: TRBD2
size: -
J: TRBJ2-5

DNA: TGTGCCAGCAGCTCCGAAGGACAGGTACTCTCTGGGGCCAACGTCCTGACTTTC
CDR3: CASSSEGQVLSGANVLTF
V: TRBV7-8
D: TRBD1
size: -
J: TRBJ2-6

DNA: TGCGCCAGCAGCCAAGCAGAGCACCAGGAGCCCCAGCATTTT
CDR3: CASSQAEHQEPQHF
V: TRBV4-1
D: -
size: few
J: TRBJ1-5

DNA: TGTGCCAGCAGCTTAGCACAGGGTCTTACTCCTGGCTACACCTTC
CDR3: CASSLAQGLTPGYTF
V: TRBV7-9
D: -
size: once
J: TRBJ1-2

DNA: TGCAGCGCCTCAAGGGACACCTCCTACGAGCAGTACTTC
CDR3: CSASRDTSYEQYF
V: TRBV29-1
D: -
size: -
J: TRBJ2-7

DNA: TGTGCCAGCAGCTTAGAGGGCAGTGTAGGGGAGACCCAGTACTTC
CDR3: CASSLEGSVGETQYF
V: TRBV11-1
D: -
size: -
J: TRBJ2-5

DNA: TGTGCCAGCAGTTTACTGACAGGGAGAGCTGAAGCTTTCTTT
CDR3: CASSLLTGRAEAFF
V: TRBV6-1
D: TRBD1
size: -
J: TRBJ1-1

DNA: TGTGCCAGTCATGGGGAAATTGGGGAGCAGTACTTC
CDR3: CASHGEIGEQYF
V: TRBV19
D: -
size: -
J: TRBJ2-7

DNA: TGTGCCAGCAGCTTAGGCCTAGCCCAAGAGACCCAGTACTTC
CDR3: CASSLGLAQETQYF
V: TRBV7-2
D: -
size: -
J: TRBJ2-5

DNA: TGCGCCAGCAGCCAGGCCACAGGGCCTGTGGCCAAAAACATTCAGTACTTC
CDR3: CASSQATGPVAKNIQYF
V: TRBV4-1
D: -
size: -
J: TRBJ2-4

DNA: TGCGCCAGCAGTGCGTCAGGGGTCGAGCAGTACTTC
CDR3: CASSASGVEQYF
V: TRBV10-2
D: -
size: -
J: TRBJ2-7

DNA: TGTGCCAGCAGCCTAGGGGGAGAGGACTACGAGCAGTACTTC
CDR3: CASSLGGEDYEQYF
V: TRBV28
D: -
size: -
J: TRBJ2-7

DNA: TGTGCCAGTAGTTTAGACTACGGGTTCTCTGGGGCCAACGTCCTGACTTTC
CDR3: CASSLDYGFSGANVLTF
V: TRBV19
D: -
size: -
J: TRBJ2-6

DNA: TGTGCCAGCAGTGACTCCTGGACAGGGGCGGATACGCAGTATTTT
CDR3: CASSDSWTGADTQYF
V: TRBV27
D: TRBD1
size: -
J: TRBJ2-3

DNA: TGTGCCAGCAGCTTAGAAGGACTCGGGCCCCAGCATTTT
CDR3: CASSLEGLGPQHF
V: TRBV7-8
D: -
size: -
J: TRBJ1-5

DNA: TGTGCCACCGCAAGGCGGAATCCCGACTATGGCTACACCTTC
CDR3: CATARRNPDYGYTF
V: TRBV19
D: -
size: -
J: TRBJ1-2

DNA: TGTGCCAGCATTGCTAGCGGGAGCGGTGAGCAGTTCTTC
CDR3: CASIASGSGEQFF
V: TRBV7-9
D: TRBD2
size: -
J: TRBJ2-1

DNA: TGTGCCAGCAGAATACGACCAAACAGCGGAGCCCCGAACACCGGGGAGCTGTTTTTT
CDR3: CASRIRPNSGAPNTGELFF
V: TRBV27
D: -
size: -
J: TRBJ2-2

DNA: TGTGCCAGCGGACAGGGGAACCACGAGCAGTACTTC
CDR3: CASGQGNHEQYF
V: TRBV25-1
D: TRBD1
size: -
J: TRBJ2-7

DNA: TGCGCCAGCAGTGGCGGGGGGCTTACAGATACGCAGTATTTT
CDR3: CASSGGGLTDTQYF
V: TRBV10-1
D: TRBD2
size: -
J: TRBJ2-3

DNA: TGTGCCTGGAGTGTCGGGACTAGGAGCCAAGAGACCCAGTACTTC
CDR3: CAWSVGTRSQETQYF
V: TRBV30
D: TRBD2
size: once
J: TRBJ2-5

DNA: TGTGCCAGCACCCCTAGCGGGATTCTGAACACCGGGGAGCTGTTTTTT
CDR3: CASTPSGILNTGELFF
V: TRBV2
D: TRBD2
size: -
J: TRBJ2-2

DNA: TGTGCCATCAGTGAGGGGCTAGGGAGCACAGATACGCAGTATTTT
CDR3: CAISEGLGSTDTQYF
V: TRBV10-3
D: -
size: -
J: TRBJ2-3

DNA: TGTGCCAGCAGTGAAGTGACCCCAACTAATGAAAAACTGTTTTTT
CDR3: CASSEVTPTNEKLFF
V: TRBV2
D: -
size: -
J: TRBJ1-4

DNA: TGTGCCAGCAGCGAGGGACAGGGAATACCCCAGCATTTT
CDR3: CASSEGQGIPQHF
V: TRBV11-2
D: TRBD1
size: -
J: TRBJ1-5

DNA: TGTGCCAGTAGTATTTATTCGGGCGGGGATTCACCCCTCCACTTT
CDR3: CASSIYSGGDSPLHF
V: TRBV19
D: -
size: once
J: TRBJ1-6

DNA: TGTGCCAGTAGCCCCGGGACAGCGGAGTCCTACGAGCAGTACTTC
CDR3: CASSPGTAESYEQYF
V: TRBV19
D: TRBD1
size: -
J: TRBJ2-7

DNA: TGTGCCAGCAGTAGTTGGACAGGGTCCTCCTACGAGCAGTACTTC
CDR3: CASSSWTGSSYEQYF
V: TRBV6-5
D: TRBD1
size: -
J: TRBJ2-7

DNA: TGTGCCAGCAGCCAGACAGGGGCCCCCTACGAGCAGTACTTC
CDR3: CASSQTGAPYEQYF
V: TRBV13
D: TRBD1
size: -
J: TRBJ2-7

DNA: TGTGCCGTAAGAGGGGATTCGGGGGAGCTGTTTTTT
CDR3: CAVRGDSGELFF
V: TRBV7-9
D: -
size: -
J: TRBJ2-2

DNA: TGCGCCAGCAGAGAACTAGCGGGAGGGCCGTGGGCCGGGGAGCTGTTTTTT
CDR3: CASRELAGGPWAGELFF
V: TRBV5-1
D: TRBD2
size: -
J: TRBJ2-2

DNA: TGTGCCAGCTCACCGGTTAACAGCGCAGATACGCAGTATTTT
CDR3: CASSPVNSADTQYF
V: TRBV18
D: -
size: -
J: TRBJ2-3

DNA: TGTGCCAGCTTTACCTACGACAGAACAGGGAATGAAAAACTGTTTTTT
CDR3: CASFTYDRTGNEKLFF
V: TRBV28
D: -
size: -
J: TRBJ1-4

DNA: TGTGCCAGCACGGTAGTCGCCTCCTACGAGCAGTACTTC
CDR3: CASTVVASYEQYF
V: TRBV6-1
D: -
size: -
J: TRBJ2-7

DNA: TGTGCCAGCAGCTTAGTAGGGTCTGGCTACACCTTC
CDR3: CASSLVGSGYTF
V: TRBV7-2
D: -
size: -
J: TRBJ1-2

DNA: TGTGCCAGCAGCTCCACCCATGTTCAAGAGACCCAGTACTTC
CDR3: CASSSTHVQETQYF
V: TRBV5-4
D: -
size: -
J: TRBJ2-5

DNA: TGTGCCAGCTCACCAAGTGGACAGGGAAACAATGAGCAGTTCTTC
CDR3: CASSPSGQGNNEQFF
V: TRBV18
D: TRBD1
size: -
J: TRBJ2-1

DNA: TGTGCCAGCAGTGAAGGCCGACTAGCGGCTATCTACGAGCAGTACTTC
CDR3: CASSEGRLAAIYEQYF
V: TRBV6-1
D: TRBD2
size: -
J: TRBJ2-7

DNA: TGTGCCAGCAGCTTATCTCCCGGCTACGAGCAGTACTTC
CDR3: CASSLSPGYEQYF
V: TRBV7-3
D: -
size: -
J: TRBJ2-7

DNA: TGTGCCAGCAGTTTATGGGACAGGGCCTACGAGCAGTACTTC
CDR3: CASSLWDRAYEQYF
V: TRBV28
D: TRBD1
size: -
J: TRBJ2-7

DNA: TGTGCCAGCAGGGAGGGACAGGGTAGCAATCAGCCCCAGCATTTT
CDR3: CASREGQGSNQPQHF
V: TRBV2
D: TRBD1
size: once
J: TRBJ1-5

DNA: TGTGCCAGCAGTTTAATCCCTGGGGGCAATCAGCCCCAGCATTTT
CDR3: CASSLIPGGNQPQHF
V: TRBV28
D: -
size: -
J: TRBJ1-5

DNA: TGCGCCAGCAGCTTGGCCCCACGGGATTCACCCCTCCACTTT
CDR3: CASSLAPRDSPLHF
V: TRBV5-1
D: -
size: -
J: TRBJ1-6

DNA: TGTGCCAGAAGCAATAGGACAGGCGCTAACTATGGCTACACCTTC
CDR3: CARSNRTGANYGYTF
V: TRBV5-3
D: TRBD1
size: -
J: TRBJ1-2

DNA: TGTGCCAGTAGTATAGATCCCAATCAGGGACGCCGGGGAGAAAAACTGTTTTTT
CDR3: CASSIDPNQGRRGEKLFF
V: TRBV19
D: -
size: -
J: TRBJ1-4